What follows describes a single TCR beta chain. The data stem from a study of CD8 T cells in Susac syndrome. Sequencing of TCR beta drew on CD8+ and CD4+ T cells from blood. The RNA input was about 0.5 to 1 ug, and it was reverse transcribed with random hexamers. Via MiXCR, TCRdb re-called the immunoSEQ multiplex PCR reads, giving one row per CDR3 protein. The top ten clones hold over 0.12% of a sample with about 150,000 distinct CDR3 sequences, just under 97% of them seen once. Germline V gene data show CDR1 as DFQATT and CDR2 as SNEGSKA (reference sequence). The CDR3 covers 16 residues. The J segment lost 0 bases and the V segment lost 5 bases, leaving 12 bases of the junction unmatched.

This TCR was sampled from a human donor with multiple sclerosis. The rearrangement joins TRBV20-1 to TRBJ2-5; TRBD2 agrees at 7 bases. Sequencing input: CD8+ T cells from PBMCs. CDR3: CSASPDYGTNQETQYF. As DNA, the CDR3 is TGCAGTGCTTCACCGGACTACGGGACTAACCAAGAGACCCAGTACTTC.